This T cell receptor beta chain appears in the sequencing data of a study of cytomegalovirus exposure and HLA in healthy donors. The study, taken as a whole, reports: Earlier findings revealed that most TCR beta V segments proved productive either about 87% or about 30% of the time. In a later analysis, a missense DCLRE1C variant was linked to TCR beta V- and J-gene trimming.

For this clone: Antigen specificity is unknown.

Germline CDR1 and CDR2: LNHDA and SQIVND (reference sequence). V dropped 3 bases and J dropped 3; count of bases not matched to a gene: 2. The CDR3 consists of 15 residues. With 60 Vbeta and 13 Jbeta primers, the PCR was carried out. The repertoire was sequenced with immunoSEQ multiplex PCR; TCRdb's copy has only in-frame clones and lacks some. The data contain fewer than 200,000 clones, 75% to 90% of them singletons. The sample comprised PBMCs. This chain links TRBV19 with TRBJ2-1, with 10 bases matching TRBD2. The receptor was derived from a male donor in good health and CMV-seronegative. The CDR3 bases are TGTGCCAGTAGTATCCAGCGGGGGGGCTACAATGAGCAGTTCTTC. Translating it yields CASSIQRGGYNEQFF. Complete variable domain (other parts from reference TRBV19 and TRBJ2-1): DGGITQSPKYLFRKEGQNVTLSCEQNLNHDAMYWYRQDPGQGLRLIYYSQIVNDFQKGDIAEGYSVSREKKESFPLTVTSAQKNPTAFYLCASSIQRGGYNEQFFGPGTRLTVL.